This T cell receptor beta chain was captured in a study of tumor and adjacent non-tumor tissue in lung cancer. RNA was extracted from bulk tissue without any cell sorting. The germline gives CDR1 GTSNPN, CDR2 SVGIG (reference sequence). With 2 bases clipped from V and 10 bases from J, the junction kept 6 bases outside the gene matches. This CDR3 is built from 14 residues. TCRbeta libraries were built with three rounds of nested PCR, modified from ARM-PCR. TCRdb re-called the multiplex PCR reads through MiXCR, storing one row per CDR3 protein. The sample has 95,000 to 150,000 distinct CDR3 sequences; 66% are singletons.

Sequencing input: lung tumor tissue. The sequence came from a man younger than 40 with non-small cell lung cancer. This chain uses TRBV30 with TRBJ2-7, with 15 bases aligning to TRBD2. For the CDR3, the DNA is TGTGCCTGGAGTCCGGGACTAGCGGGAGGAAACCAGTACTTC. Protein sequence: CAWSPGLAGGNQYF.